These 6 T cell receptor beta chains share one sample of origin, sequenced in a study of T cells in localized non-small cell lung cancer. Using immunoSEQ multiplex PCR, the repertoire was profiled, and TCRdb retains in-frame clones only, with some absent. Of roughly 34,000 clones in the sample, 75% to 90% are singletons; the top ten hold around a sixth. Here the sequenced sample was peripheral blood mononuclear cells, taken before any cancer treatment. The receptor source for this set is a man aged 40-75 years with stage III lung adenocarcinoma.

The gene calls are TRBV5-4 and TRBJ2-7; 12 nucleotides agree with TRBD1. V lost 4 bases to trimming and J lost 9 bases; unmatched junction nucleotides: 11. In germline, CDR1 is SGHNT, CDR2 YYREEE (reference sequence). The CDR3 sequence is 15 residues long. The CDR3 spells CASSPGGQGAPWQYF. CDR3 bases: TGTGCCAGCAGCCCCGGGGGACAGGGGGCCCCCTGGCAGTACTTC.

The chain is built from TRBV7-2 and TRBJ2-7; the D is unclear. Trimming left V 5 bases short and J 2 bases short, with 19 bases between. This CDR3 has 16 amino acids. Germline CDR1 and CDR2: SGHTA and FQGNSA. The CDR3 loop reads CASSLVVSPSTYEQYF. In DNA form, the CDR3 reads TGTGCCAGCAGCCTCGTAGTTAGTCCTTCTACCTACGAGCAGTACTTC.

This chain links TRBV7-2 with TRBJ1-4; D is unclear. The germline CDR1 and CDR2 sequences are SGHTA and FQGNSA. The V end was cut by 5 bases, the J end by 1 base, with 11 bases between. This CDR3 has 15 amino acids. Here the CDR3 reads CASSRATVTNEKLFF. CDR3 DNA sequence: TGTGCCAGCAGCCGAGCTACTGTAACTAATGAAAAACTGTTTTTT.

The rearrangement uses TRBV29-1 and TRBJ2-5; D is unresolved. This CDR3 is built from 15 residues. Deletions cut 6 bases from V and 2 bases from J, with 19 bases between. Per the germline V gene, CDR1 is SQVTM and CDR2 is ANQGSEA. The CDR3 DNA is TGCAGCGTCCCTTCCCCTAATAGACGGCAAGAGACCCAGTACTTC. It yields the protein CSVPSPNRRQETQYF.

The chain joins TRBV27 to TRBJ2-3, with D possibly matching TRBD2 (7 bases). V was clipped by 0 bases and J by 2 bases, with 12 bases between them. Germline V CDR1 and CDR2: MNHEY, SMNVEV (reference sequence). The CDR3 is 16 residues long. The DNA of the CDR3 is TGTGCCAGCAGTTTATCGGGAGGGGACATCACAGATACGCAGTATTTT. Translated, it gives CASSLSGGDITDTQYF.

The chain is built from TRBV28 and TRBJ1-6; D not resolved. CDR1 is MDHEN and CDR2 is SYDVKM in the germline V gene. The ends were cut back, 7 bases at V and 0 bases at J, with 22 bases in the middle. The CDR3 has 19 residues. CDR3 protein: CASTSGPFNSGSYNSPLHF. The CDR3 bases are TGTGCCAGCACCTCCGGGCCATTCAACTCCGGCTCCTATAATTCACCCCTCCACTTT.